This passage covers 23 T cell receptor beta chains from one sample sequenced in a study of identifying expanded T cells in peripheral blood. Using immunoSEQ multiplex PCR, the repertoire was profiled, and TCRdb retains in-frame clones only, with some absent. The data hold some 100,000 clones, with 88% observed a single time. Sequenced: blood. These receptor sequences come from a person aged 18 to 75 in good health.

The V call is TRBV5-1, the J call TRBJ2-7; 12 bases are shared with TRBD2. This CDR3 is built from 15 residues. The germline V gene encodes CDR1 SGHRS and CDR2 YFSETQ. V was clipped by 5 bases and J by 3 bases; unmatched bases: 6. Here the CDR3 reads CASRPGLAGFYEQYF. In nucleotides, the CDR3 is TGCGCCAGCAGACCCGGACTAGCGGGATTCTACGAGCAGTACTTC.

The rearrangement uses TRBV27 and TRBJ2-3, with 13 bases identical to TRBD2. In germline, CDR1 is MNHEY, CDR2 SMNVEV (reference sequence). This CDR3 region has 19 residues. V trimming: 3 bases; J trimming: 4 bases; junction bases outside the gene matches: 13. The CDR3 DNA follows: TGTGCCAGCAGTTTGAGGGGATCAGGACTAGCGGGAGAGGCAGATACGCAGTATTTT. Translating gives CASSLRGSGLAGEADTQYF.

The chain couples TRBV5-1 to TRBJ2-5, with 8 bases aligning to TRBD1. The CDR3 runs to 14 residues. V shed 4 bases, J shed 3 bases, and the junction held 5 bases outside the gene matches. Germline lookup yields CDR1 SGHRS and CDR2 YFSETQ. The CDR3 DNA reads as TGCGCCAGCAGCGCGACAGGGGTGAAAGAGACCCAGTACTTC. This gives the protein CASSATGVKETQYF.

This chain's CDR3 is CASSRGGSNQPQHF. The CDR3 DNA follows: TGTGCCAGCAGTAGAGGGGGGAGCAATCAGCCCCAGCATTTT. The rearrangement joins TRBV28 to TRBJ1-5; a weak D match, TRBD1 (6 bases). Trimming left V 5 bases short and J 1 base short, with 9 bases between. CDR3 length: 14 amino acids. CDR1 and CDR2 (germline): MDHEN, SYDVKM.

This clone came up a few times. The gene calls are TRBV19 and TRBJ1-2; a possible D gene is TRBD1 (5 bases). The CDR3 length is 12 residues. Germline CDR1 and CDR2: LNHDA and SQIVND (reference sequence). V lost 5 bases and J lost 4, with 8 bases in between. DNA of the CDR3: TGTGCCAGTAGTCAGGGCCTCTATGGCTACACCTTC. Translated: CASSQGLYGYTF.

This clone was picked up one time. This sequence joins TRBV6-5 and TRBJ1-2, with D possibly being TRBD1 (5 bases). The CDR3 covers 13 residues. Trimming stripped 5 bases from V and 3 bases from J, with 10 bases between. CDR1 is MNHEY, CDR2 SVGAGI, per germline. CDR3 sequence: CASSLGHDYGYTF. The CDR3, as DNA: TGTGCCAGCAGTCTTGGACATGACTATGGCTACACCTTC.

CDR3 sequence (DNA): TGTGCCAGCAGCTTAGGTCGACCAACTGAGCAGTACTTC. Its protein product is CASSLGRPTEQYF. V and J are TRBV7-9 and TRBJ2-7; D is undetermined. This CDR3 has 13 amino acids. Germline CDR1 is SEHNR and CDR2 is FQNEAQ (reference sequence). Trimming stripped 1 base from V and 7 bases from J, with 11 bases between.

The rearrangement uses TRBV6-4 and TRBJ1-1, with TRBD1 matching over 8 bases. Trimming took 6 bases from V and 6 from J; bases not matched to a gene: 6. Germline values: CDR1 MRHNA, CDR2 SNTAGT. The CDR3 covers 13 residues. The CDR3 bases are TGTGCCAGCAGGAGGGGACAGGTGTCTGAAGCTTTCTTT. Encoded protein: CASRRGQVSEAFF.

The V call is TRBV27, the J call TRBJ2-7; D is perhaps TRBD2 (6 bases). Between the trimmed V and J ends, which lost 10 bases and 6 bases, there was a span of 16 bases. Germline lookup yields CDR1 MNHEY and CDR2 SMNVEV (reference sequence). The CDR3 loop spans 12 amino acids. The CDR3 bases are TGTGCCACCCTTAGCGGTTTCGGCGAGCAGTACTTC. The encoded protein is CATLSGFGEQYF.

The CDR3, as DNA: TGTGCCAGCAGCTTAGATCGACCCCCTATGGCAAAACTGTTTTTT. It encodes CASSLDRPPMAKLFF. The rearrangement links TRBV7-8 to TRBJ1-4; no firm D call. Looked up from germline, CDR1 is SGHVS and CDR2 is FQNEAQ. V lost 1 base and J lost 10, with 16 bases in between. This CDR3 comprises 15 residues.

V usage is TRBV5-1 and J usage is TRBJ2-3, with a possible D match to TRBD2 (5 bases). Germline CDR1 SGHRS, CDR2 YFSETQ. V was clipped by 0 bases and J by 5 bases, with 7 bases between them. This CDR3 has 13 amino acids. The CDR3 here is CASSLGGKDTQYF. In DNA, the CDR3 is TGCGCCAGCAGCTTGGGAGGGAAAGATACGCAGTATTTT.

This rearrangement joins TRBV29-1 to TRBJ1-1, with 7 bases aligning to TRBD1. V dropped 3 bases and J dropped 5; count of bases not matched to a gene: 12. This CDR3 spans 15 amino acids. Germline CDR1 and CDR2: SQVTM and ANQGSEA. CDR3 coding DNA: TGCAGCGTTGACCCAGGGGGGGGTCGGGGAACTGAAGCTTTCTTT. Amino acid sequence: CSVDPGGGRGTEAFF. The whole variable domain, filled in from reference TRBV29-1 and TRBJ1-1, reads SAVISQKPSRDICQRGTSLTIQCQVDSQVTMMFWYRQQPGQSLTLIATANQGSEATYESGFVIDKFPISRPNLTFSTLTVSNMSPEDSSIYLCSVDPGGGRGTEAFFGQGTRLTVV.

DNA for the CDR3: TGTGCCAGCAGTACAGACCTGGGGGTAGGCGGCTTTGGCTACACCTTC. Translation: CASSTDLGVGGFGYTF. The rearrangement uses TRBV5-6 and TRBJ1-2; D may be TRBD1 (5 bases). The V end was cut by 5 bases, the J end by 7 bases, with 24 bases between. CDR3 length: 16 amino acids. Germline assignment: CDR1 SGHDT and CDR2 YYEEEE.

The J gene is TRBJ2-1, the V gene TRBV7-2, with TRBD2 identical over 14 bases. V shed 4 bases and J 10 bases; nucleotides not matched to a gene: 9. This CDR3 has 16 amino acids. CDR1 SGHTA and CDR2 FQGNSA come from the germline V gene. CDR3 loop: CASSSLPGLAGVEQFF. CDR3 coding DNA: TGTGCCAGCAGCTCCCTTCCGGGACTAGCGGGAGTCGAGCAGTTCTTC.

This sequence joins TRBV5-1 and TRBJ2-5; 10 nucleotides agree with TRBD2. Germline CDR1 is SGHRS and CDR2 is YFSETQ. The J segment lost 0 bases and the V segment lost 7 bases, leaving 9 bases of the junction unmatched. This CDR3 is built from 16 residues. This CDR3 is CASRPGLAVYQETQYF. CDR3 bases: TGCGCCAGCCGCCCTGGACTAGCGGTGTACCAAGAGACCCAGTACTTC.

The chain employs TRBV6-5 and TRBJ1-2, with 7 bases lining up with TRBD1. Per germline, CDR1 MNHEY and CDR2 SVGAGI. This CDR3 is built from 15 residues. V lost 2 bases, J lost 3 bases, and 6 bases stayed unmatched. The CDR3 loop is CASSYPQGDYYGYTF. The CDR3 region has the DNA TGTGCCAGCAGTTACCCCCAGGGGGACTACTATGGCTACACCTTC.

This chain joins TRBV7-2 and TRBJ2-7, with D possibly matching TRBD2 (5 bases). Germline V gene sequence: CDR1 SGHTA, CDR2 FQGNSA. The CDR3 length is 12 residues. V lost 5 bases and J lost 2, with 7 bases in between. The CDR3: CASSRETYEQYF. For the CDR3, the DNA is TGTGCCAGCAGCAGGGAGACCTACGAGCAGTACTTC. Filled out from reference TRBV7-2 and TRBJ2-7, the complete variable domain reads GAGVSQSPSNKVTEKGKDVELRCDPISGHTALYWYRQSLGQGLEFLIYFQGNSAPDKSGLPSDRFSAERTGGSVSTLTIQRTQQEDSAVYLCASSRETYEQYFGPGTRLTVT.

The rearrangement uses TRBV28 and TRBJ2-4, with 8 bases aligning to TRBD1. Trimming removed 5 bases from V and 6 bases from J; junction bases left unmatched: 18. From germline, CDR1 is MDHEN and CDR2 SYDVKM. The CDR3 is made up of 18 amino acids. The CDR3 DNA follows: TGTGCCAGCAGTCTTAGGGCCTTGTCCGGGACAGGTTTAAACATTCAGTACTTC. Protein sequence: CASSLRALSGTGLNIQYF.

This clone is labeled large. The V and J genes are TRBV6-6 and TRBJ1-5; D perhaps matches TRBD1 (6 bases). This CDR3 has 14 amino acids. Germline CDR1 MNHNY, CDR2 SVGAGI (reference sequence). Trimming removed 4 bases at V and 2 bases at J, with 9 bases between. The CDR3 region is CASSSRQGNQPQHF. The CDR3 DNA reads TGTGCCAGCAGTTCCCGACAGGGCAATCAGCCCCAGCATTTT.

V and J are TRBV19 and TRBJ2-6; 11 bases agree with TRBD1. J gave up 0 bases and V 7 bases, and 5 bases lay outside the gene matches. The CDR3 sequence is 17 residues long. Germline CDR1 reads LNHDA; CDR2 reads SQIVND (reference sequence). The DNA for the CDR3 is TGTGCCAGTACAGGACAGGGGGCAAACTCTGGGGCCAACGTCCTGACTTTC. This gives the protein CASTGQGANSGANVLTF.

V and J are TRBV12-5 and TRBJ2-1; possibly TRBD1 for D (6 bases). Germline CDR1 is LGHNT and CDR2 is FRNRAP. The CDR3 sequence is 20 residues long. Trimming shortened V by 4 bases and J by 0 bases, and 25 bases separated the two germline ends. The CDR3, as DNA: TGTGCTAGTGGTTACCGGCCCTTCGTCAGACAGGCTAGCTCCTACAATGAGCAGTTCTTC. Its translation: CASGYRPFVRQASSYNEQFF.

The chain carries TRBV12-5 and TRBJ2-5, with a possible D match to TRBD1 (5 bases). The CDR3 has 13 residues. V lost 5 bases and J 1 base, leaving 8 bases between the germline ends. Germline V gene data show CDR1 as LGHNT and CDR2 as FRNRAP. The CDR3 nucleotides are TGTGCTAGTGGTAGGGGATTCCAAGAGACCCAGTACTTC. This sequence encodes CASGRGFQETQYF.

The rearrangement links TRBV5-1 to TRBJ1-2; TRBD1 agrees at 8 bases. J gave up 7 bases and V 2 bases, and 7 bases lay outside the gene matches. Germline V gene sequence: CDR1 SGHRS, CDR2 YFSETQ. CDR3 length: 14 residues. CDR3 DNA sequence: TGCGCCAGCAGCTTCCTTTGGACAGGGAGTGGCTACACCTTC. It encodes CASSFLWTGSGYTF.